This T cell receptor beta chain was sequenced during a study of shared clonotypes between healthy human individuals. Deletions cut 3 bases from V and 2 bases from J, with 8 bases between. The CDR3 runs to 13 residues. In germline, CDR1 is MDHEN, CDR2 SYDVKM. This clone was seen a single time. Measured with immunoSEQ multiplex PCR; TCRdb has only the in-frame clones, and not every one. The data contain approximately 2.4 million clones, approximately 94% of them seen just once; the ten biggest clones take up roughly 0.13%. Sequencing was performed on naive CD4+ T cells sorted from blood. Subset indicated: CD45RA+ positively selected. The receptor's source is a man aged 18-30 years in good health. V gene TRBV28 combines with J gene TRBJ2-7, with D tentatively TRBD1 (6 bases). DNA of the CDR3: TGTGCCAGCAGTTTTGACAGGCCCTACGAGCAGTACTTC. It codes for CASSFDRPYEQYF.